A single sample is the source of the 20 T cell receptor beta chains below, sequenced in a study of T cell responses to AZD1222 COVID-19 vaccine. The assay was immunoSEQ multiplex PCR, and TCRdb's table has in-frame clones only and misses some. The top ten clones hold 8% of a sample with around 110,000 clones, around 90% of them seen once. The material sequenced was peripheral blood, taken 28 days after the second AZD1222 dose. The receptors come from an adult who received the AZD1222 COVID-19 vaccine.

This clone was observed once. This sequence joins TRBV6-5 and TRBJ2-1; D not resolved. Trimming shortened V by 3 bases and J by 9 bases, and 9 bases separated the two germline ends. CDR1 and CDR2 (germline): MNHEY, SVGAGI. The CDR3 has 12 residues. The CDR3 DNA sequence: TGTGCCAGCAGTTATCAATCGGGTGAGCAGTTCTTC. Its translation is CASSYQSGEQFF.

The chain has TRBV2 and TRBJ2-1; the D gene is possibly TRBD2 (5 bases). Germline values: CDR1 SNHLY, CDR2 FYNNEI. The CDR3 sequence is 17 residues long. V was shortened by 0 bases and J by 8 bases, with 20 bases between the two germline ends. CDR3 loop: CASSEAGGMFSFYEQFF. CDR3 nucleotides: TGTGCCAGCAGTGAAGCTGGAGGCATGTTTAGCTTCTATGAGCAGTTCTTC.

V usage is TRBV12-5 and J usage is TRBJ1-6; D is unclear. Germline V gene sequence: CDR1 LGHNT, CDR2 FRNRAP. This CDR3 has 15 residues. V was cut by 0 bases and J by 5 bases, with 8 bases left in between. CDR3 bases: TGTGCTAGTGGTTTGGTAGAACGGAATAATTCACCCCTCCACTTT. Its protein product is CASGLVERNNSPLHF. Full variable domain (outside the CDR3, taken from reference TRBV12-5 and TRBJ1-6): DARVTQTPRHKVTEMGQEVTMRCQPILGHNTVFWYRQTMMQGLELLAYFRNRAPLDDSGMPKDRFSAEMPDATLATLKIQPSEPRDSAVYFCASGLVERNNSPLHFGNGTRLTVT.

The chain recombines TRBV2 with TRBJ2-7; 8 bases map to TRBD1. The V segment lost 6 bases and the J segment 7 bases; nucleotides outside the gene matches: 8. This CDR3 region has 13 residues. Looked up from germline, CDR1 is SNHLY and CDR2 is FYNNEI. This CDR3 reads CASSGQGAGEQYF. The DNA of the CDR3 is TGTGCCAGCAGCGGACAGGGCGCGGGTGAGCAGTACTTC.

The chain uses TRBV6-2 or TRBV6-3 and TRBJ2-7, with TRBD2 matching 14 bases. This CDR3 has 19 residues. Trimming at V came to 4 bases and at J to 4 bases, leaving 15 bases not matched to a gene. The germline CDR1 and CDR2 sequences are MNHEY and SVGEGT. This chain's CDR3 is CASSWRTSGGPSVEYEQYF. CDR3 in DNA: TGTGCCAGCAGTTGGCGGACTAGCGGGGGGCCTTCCGTGGAATACGAGCAGTACTTC.

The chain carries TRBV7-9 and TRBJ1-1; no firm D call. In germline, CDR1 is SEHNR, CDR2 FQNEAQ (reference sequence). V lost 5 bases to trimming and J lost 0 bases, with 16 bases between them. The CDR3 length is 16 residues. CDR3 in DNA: TGTGCCAGCAGCCCCTCCCCAGAGGGCGTGAACACTGAAGCTTTCTTT. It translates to CASSPSPEGVNTEAFF.

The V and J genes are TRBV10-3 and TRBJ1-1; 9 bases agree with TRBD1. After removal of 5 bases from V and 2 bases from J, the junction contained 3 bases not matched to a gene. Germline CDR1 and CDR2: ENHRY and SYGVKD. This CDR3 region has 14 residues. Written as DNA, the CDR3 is TGTGCCATCAGTCGGGGACAGGGAAACACTGAAGCTTTCTTT. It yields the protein CAISRGQGNTEAFF.

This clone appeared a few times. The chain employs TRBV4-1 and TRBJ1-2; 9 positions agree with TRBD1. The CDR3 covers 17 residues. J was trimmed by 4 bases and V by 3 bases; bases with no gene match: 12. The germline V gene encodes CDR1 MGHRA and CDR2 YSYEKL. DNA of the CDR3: TGCGCCAGCAGCCAGAACAAACAGGGGGCGGTAGGCTATGGCTACACCTTC. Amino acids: CASSQNKQGAVGYGYTF.

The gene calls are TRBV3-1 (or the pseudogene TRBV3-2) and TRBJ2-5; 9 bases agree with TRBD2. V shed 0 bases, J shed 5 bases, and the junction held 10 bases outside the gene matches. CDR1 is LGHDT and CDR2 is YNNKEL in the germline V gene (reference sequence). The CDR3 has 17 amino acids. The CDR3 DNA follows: TGTGCCAGCAGCCAAGATCCGGCGGGGGGGCCGATCGAGACCCAGTACTTC. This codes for CASSQDPAGGPIETQYF.

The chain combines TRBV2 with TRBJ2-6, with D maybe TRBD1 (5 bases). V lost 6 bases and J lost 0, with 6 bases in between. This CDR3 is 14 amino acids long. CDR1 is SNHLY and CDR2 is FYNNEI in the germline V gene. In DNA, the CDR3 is TGTGCCAGCAGAAGGGGCTCTGGGGCCAACGTCCTGACTTTC. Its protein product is CASRRGSGANVLTF.

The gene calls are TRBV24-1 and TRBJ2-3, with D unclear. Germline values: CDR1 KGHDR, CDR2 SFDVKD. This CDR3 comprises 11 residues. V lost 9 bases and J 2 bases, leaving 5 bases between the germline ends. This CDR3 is CATGLTDTQYF. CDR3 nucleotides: TGTGCCACCGGCCTCACAGATACGCAGTATTTT.

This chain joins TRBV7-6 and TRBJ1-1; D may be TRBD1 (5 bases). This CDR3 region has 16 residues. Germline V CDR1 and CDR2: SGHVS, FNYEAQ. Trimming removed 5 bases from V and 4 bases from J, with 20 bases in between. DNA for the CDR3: TGTGCCAGCAGCCCTGAATGGGGGGGGTCGTTCACTGAAGCTTTCTTT. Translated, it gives CASSPEWGGSFTEAFF.

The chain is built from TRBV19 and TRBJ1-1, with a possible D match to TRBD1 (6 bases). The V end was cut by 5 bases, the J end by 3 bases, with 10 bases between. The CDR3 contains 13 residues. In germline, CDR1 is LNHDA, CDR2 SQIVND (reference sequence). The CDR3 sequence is CASSSQGDTEAFF. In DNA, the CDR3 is TGTGCCAGTAGTTCACAGGGTGACACTGAAGCTTTCTTT.

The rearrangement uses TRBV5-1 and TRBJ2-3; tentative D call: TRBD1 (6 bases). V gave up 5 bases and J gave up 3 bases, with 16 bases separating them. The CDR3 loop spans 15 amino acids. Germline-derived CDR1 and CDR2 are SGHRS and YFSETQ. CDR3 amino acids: CASRGDGTLTDTQYF. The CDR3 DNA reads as TGCGCCAGCAGGGGAGACGGGACACTTACAGATACGCAGTATTTT.

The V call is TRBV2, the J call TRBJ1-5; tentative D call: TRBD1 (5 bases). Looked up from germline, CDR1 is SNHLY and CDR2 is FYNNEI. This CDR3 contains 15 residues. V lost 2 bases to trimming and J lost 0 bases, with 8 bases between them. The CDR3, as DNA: TGTGCCAGCAGTGAACAGGGCACTAGCAATCAGCCCCAGCATTTT. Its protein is CASSEQGTSNQPQHF.

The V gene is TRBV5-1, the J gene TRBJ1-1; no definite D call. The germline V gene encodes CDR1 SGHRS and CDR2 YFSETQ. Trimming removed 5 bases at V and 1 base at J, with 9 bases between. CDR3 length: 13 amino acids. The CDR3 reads CASSAVGNTEAFF. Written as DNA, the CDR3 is TGCGCCAGCAGTGCGGTGGGGAACACTGAAGCTTTCTTT.

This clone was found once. CDR3 amino acids: CASWEEGYEQYF. DNA of the CDR3: TGTGCCAGCTGGGAGGAGGGTTACGAGCAGTACTTC. The chain employs TRBV12-3 or TRBV12-4 and TRBJ2-7; perhaps TRBD2 as D (6 bases). The V end lost 8 bases, the J end lost 4 bases, and 12 bases lay between the germline ends. The CDR3 is 12 residues long.

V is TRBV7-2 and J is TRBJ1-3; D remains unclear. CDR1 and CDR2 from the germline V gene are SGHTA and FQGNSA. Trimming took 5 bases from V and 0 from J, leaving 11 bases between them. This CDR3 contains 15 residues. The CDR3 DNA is TGTGCCAGCAGCCCGCTCCCTCTCTCTGGAAACACCATATATTTT. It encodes CASSPLPLSGNTIYF.

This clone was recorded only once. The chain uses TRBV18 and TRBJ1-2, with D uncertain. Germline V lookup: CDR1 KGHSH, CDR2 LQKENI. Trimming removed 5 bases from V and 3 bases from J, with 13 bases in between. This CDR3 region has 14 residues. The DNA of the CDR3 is TGTGCCAGCTCAAGCATAGGGAGGGACTATGGCTACACCTTC. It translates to CASSSIGRDYGYTF.

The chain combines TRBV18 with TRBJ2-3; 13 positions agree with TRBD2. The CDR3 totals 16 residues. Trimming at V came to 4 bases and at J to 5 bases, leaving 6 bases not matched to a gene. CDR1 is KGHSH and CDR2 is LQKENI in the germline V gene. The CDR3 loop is CASSRSLAGGEDTQYF. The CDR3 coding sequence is TGTGCCAGCTCACGATCACTAGCGGGGGGGGAAGATACGCAGTATTTT.